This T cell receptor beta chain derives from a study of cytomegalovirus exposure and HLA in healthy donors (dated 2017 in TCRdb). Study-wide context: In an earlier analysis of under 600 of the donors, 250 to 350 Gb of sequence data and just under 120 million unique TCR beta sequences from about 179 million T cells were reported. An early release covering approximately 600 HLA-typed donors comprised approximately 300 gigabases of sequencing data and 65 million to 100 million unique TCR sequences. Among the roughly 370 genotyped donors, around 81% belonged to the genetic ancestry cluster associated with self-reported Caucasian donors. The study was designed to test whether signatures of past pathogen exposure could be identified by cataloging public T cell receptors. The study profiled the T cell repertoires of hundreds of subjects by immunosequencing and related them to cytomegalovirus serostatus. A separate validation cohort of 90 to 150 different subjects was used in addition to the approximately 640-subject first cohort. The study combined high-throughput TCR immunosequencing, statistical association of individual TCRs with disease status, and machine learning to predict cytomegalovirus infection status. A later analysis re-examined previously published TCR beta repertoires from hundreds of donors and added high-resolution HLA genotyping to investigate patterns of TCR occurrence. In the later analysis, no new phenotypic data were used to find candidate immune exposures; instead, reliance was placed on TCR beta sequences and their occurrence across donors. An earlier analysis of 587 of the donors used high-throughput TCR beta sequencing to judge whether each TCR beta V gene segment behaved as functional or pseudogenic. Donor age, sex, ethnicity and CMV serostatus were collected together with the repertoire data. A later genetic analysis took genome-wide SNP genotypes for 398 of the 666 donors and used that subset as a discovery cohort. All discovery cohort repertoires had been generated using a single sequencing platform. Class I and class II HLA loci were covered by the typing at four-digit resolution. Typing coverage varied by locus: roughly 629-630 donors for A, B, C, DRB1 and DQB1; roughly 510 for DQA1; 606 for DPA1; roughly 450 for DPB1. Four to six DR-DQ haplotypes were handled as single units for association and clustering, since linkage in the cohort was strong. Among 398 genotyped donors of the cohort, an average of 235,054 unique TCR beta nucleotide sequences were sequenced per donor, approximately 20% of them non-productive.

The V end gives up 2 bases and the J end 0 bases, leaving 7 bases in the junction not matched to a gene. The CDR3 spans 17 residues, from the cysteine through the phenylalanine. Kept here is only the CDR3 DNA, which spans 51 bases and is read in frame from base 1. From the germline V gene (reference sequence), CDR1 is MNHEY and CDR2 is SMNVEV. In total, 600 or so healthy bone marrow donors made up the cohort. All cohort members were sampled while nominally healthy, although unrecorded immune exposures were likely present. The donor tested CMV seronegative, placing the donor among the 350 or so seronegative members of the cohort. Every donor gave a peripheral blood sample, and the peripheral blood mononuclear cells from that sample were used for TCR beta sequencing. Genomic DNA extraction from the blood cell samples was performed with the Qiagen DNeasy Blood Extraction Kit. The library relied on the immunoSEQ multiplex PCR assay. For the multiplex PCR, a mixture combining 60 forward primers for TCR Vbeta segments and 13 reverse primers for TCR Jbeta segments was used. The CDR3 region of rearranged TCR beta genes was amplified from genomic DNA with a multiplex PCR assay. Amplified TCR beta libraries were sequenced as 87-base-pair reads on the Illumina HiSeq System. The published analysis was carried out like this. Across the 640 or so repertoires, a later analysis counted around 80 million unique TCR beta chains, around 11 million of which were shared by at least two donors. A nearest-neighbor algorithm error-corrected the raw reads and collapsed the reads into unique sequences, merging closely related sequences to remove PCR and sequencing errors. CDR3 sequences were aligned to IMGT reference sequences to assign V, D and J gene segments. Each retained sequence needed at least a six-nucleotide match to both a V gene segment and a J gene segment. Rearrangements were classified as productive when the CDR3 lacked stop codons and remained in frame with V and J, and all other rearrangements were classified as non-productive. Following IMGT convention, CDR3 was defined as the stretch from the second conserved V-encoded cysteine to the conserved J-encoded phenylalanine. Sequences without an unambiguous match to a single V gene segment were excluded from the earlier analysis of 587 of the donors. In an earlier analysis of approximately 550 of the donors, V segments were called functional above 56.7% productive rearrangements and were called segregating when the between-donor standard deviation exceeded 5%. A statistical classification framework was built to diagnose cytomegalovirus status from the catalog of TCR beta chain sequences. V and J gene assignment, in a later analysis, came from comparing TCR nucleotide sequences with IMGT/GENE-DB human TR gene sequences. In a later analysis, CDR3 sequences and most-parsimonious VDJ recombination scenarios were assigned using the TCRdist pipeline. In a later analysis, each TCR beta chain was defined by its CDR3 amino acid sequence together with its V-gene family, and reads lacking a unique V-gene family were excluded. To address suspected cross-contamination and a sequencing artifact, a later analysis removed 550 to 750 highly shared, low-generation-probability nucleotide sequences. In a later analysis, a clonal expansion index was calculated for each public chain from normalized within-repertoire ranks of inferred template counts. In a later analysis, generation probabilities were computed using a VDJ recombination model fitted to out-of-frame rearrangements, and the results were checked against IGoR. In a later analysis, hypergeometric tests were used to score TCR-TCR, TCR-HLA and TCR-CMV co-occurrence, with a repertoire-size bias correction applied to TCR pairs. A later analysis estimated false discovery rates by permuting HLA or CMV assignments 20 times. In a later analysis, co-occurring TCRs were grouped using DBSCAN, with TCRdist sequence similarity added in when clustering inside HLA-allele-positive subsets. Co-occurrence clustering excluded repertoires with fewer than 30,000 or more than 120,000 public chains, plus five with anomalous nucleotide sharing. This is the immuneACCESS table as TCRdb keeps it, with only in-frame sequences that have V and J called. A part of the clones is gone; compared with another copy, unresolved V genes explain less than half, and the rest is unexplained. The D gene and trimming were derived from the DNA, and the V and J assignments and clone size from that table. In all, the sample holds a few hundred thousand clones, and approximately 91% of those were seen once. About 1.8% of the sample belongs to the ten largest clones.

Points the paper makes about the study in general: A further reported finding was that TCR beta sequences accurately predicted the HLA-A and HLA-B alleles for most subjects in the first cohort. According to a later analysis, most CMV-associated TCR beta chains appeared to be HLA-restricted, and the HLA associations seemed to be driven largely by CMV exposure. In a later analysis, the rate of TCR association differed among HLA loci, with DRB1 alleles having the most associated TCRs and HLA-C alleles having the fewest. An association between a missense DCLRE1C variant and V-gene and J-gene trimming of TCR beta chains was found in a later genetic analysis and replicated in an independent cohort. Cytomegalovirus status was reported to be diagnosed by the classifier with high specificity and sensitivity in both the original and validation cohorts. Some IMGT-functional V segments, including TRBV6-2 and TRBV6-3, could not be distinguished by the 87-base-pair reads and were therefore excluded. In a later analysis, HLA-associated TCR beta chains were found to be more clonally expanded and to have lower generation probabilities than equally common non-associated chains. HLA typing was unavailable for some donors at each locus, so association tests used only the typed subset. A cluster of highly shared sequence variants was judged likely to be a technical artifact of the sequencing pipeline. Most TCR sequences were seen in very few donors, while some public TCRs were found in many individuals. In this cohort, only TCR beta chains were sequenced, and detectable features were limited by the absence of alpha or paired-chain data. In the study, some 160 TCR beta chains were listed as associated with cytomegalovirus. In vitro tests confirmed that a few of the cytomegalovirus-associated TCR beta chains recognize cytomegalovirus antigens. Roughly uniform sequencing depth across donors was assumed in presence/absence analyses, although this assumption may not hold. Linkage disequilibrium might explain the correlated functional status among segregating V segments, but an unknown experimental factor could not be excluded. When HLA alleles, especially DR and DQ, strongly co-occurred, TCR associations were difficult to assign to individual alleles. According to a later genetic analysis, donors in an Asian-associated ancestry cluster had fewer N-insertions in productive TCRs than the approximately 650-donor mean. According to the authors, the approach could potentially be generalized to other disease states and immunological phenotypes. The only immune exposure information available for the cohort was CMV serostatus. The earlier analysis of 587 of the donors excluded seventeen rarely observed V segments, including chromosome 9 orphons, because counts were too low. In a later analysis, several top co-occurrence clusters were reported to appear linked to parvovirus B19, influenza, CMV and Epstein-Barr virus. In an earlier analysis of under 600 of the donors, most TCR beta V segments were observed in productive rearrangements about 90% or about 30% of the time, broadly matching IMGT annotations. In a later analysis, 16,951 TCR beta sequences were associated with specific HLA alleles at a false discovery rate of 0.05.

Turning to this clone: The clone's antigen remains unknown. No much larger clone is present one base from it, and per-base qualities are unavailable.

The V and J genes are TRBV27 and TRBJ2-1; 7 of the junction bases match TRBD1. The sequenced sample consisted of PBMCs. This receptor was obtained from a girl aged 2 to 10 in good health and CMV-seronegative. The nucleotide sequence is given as TGTGCCAGCAGTTTAAAACCGGGACAGAGCTCCTACAATGAGCAGTTCTTC. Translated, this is CASSLKPGQSSYNEQFF.